In this sample, the clone carrying this T cell receptor (beta chain) turned up many times. Unique molecular identifiers were built into the TCRbeta library. TCRdb analysed the PCR reads with MiXCR anew, one entry per CDR3 protein. The data contain 640,000 or so distinct CDR3 sequences, 16% of them singletons. The data were obtained in a study of T-cell reconstitution after alpha-beta-depleted transplantation in children. V gave up 5 bases and J gave up 0 bases, with 17 bases separating them. The CDR3 spans 15 residues. Looked up from germline, CDR1 is SQVTM and CDR2 is ANQGSEA. The input for sequencing was PBMCs from the stem cell graft donor, taken from the stem cell graft. This chain joins TRBV29-1 and TRBJ2-7; D remains ambiguous. The clonotype originates from a human donor who donated a stem cell graft to a child with acute myeloid leukemia. CDR3 protein: CSVTRWTESSYEQYF. CDR3 bases: TGCAGCGTTACCCGGTGGACCGAGAGCTCCTACGAGCAGTACTTC.